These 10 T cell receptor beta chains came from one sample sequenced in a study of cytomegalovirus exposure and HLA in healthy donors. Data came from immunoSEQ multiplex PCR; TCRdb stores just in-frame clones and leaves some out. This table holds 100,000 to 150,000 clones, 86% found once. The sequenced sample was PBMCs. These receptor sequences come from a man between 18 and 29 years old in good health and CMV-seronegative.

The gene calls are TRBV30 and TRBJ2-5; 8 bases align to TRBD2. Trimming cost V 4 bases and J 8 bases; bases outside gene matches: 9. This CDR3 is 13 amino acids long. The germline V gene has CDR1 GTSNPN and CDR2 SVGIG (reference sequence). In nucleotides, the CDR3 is TGTGCCTGGACGGGAGGGGGTTCCGGCACCCAGTACTTC. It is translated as CAWTGGGSGTQYF.

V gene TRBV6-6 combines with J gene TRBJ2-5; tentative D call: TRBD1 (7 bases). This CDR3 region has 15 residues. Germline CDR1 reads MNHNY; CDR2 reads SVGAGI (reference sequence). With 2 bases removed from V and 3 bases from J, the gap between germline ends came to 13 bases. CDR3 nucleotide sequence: TGTGCCAGCAGTTACCTCGCCAGGGGGGAAGAGACCCAGTACTTC. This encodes CASSYLARGEETQYF.

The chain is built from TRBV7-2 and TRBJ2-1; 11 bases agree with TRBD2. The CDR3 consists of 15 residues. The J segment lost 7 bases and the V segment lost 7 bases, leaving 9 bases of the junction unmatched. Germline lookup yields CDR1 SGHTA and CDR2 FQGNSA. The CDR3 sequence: CASTLSGGAGNEQFF. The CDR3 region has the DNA TGTGCCAGCACCCTTAGCGGGGGGGCGGGGAATGAGCAGTTCTTC. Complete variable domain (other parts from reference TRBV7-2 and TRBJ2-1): GAGVSQSPSNKVTEKGKDVELRCDPISGHTALYWYRQSLGQGLEFLIYFQGNSAPDKSGLPSDRFSAERTGGSVSTLTIQRTQQEDSAVYLCASTLSGGAGNEQFFGPGTRLTVL.

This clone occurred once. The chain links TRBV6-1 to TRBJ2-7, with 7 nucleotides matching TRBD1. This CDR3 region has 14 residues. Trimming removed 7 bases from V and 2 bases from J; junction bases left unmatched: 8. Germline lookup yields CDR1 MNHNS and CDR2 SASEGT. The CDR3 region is CASKTGQPTYEQYF. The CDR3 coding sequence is TGTGCCAGCAAAACGGGACAGCCTACCTACGAGCAGTACTTC.

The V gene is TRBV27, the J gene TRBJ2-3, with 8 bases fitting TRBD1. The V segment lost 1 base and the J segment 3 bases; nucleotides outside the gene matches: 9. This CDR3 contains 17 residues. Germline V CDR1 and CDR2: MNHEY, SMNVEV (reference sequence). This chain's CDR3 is CASSLFSGQGSTDTQYF. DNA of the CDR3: TGTGCCAGCAGTTTATTTTCCGGACAGGGTTCAACAGATACGCAGTATTTT.

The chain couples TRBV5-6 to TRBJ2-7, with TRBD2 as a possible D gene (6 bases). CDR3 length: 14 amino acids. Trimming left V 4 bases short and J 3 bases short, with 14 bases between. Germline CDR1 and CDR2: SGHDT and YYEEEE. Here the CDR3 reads CASSTGLGGYEQYF. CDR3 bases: TGTGCCAGCAGCACGGGACTGGGCGGCTACGAGCAGTACTTC.

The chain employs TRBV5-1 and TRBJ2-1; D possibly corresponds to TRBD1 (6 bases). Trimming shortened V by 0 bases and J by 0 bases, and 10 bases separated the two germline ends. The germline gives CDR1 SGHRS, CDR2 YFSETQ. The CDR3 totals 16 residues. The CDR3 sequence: CASSLGQAPSYNEQFF. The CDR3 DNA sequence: TGCGCCAGCAGCTTGGGACAGGCGCCCTCCTACAATGAGCAGTTCTTC.

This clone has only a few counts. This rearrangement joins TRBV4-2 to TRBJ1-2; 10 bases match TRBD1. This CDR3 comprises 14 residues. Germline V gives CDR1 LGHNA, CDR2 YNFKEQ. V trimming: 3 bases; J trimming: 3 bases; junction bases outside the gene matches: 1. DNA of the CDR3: TGTGCCAGCAGCCAGGACAGGGGGGACTATGGCTACACCTTC. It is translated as CASSQDRGDYGYTF.

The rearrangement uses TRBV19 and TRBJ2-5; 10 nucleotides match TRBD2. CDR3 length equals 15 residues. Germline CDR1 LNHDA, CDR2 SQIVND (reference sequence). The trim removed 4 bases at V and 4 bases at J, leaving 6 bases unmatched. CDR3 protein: CASSRASGGVETQYF. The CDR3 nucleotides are TGTGCCAGTAGTAGGGCTAGCGGGGGCGTAGAGACCCAGTACTTC.

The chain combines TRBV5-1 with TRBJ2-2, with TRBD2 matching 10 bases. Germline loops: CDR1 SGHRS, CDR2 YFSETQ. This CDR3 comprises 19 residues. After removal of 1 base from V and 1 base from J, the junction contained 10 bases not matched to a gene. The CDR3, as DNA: TGCGCCAGCAGCTTGATTCGGATAGCGGGGGGTCTGAACACCGGGGAGCTGTTTTTT. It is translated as CASSLIRIAGGLNTGELFF.